What follows is one T cell receptor beta chain and its context. Its antigen remains unidentified. This sample was included in a study of lymphopenia after photon versus proton radiotherapy. Study findings and constraints: After lymphocyte nadir, photon-treated repertoires showed oligoclonal expansion, especially CD8+ Temra.

The data were produced by immunoSEQ multiplex PCR, yet TCRdb's version contains in-frame clones alone and is incomplete. Here the sample spans some 170,000 clones, approximately 91% being singletons. V was pared by 4 bases and J by 0 bases, with 14 bases between. This CDR3 is 16 amino acids long. Germline assignment: CDR1 SGDLS and CDR2 YYNGEE. The chain is built from TRBV9 and TRBJ2-1; TRBD2 is a possible D gene (5 bases). Sequenced here: peripheral blood, sampled from a patient treated with photon-based radiotherapy. The TCR comes from a man aged 50-59 years with gastric cancer. CDR3 coding DNA: TGTGCCAGCAGCCCCGGTAGGAGGAGCTCCTACAATGAGCAGTTCTTC. Protein sequence: CASSPGRRSSYNEQFF.